The present T cell receptor beta chain was sequenced within a study of OX40 agonist ivuxolimab in advanced cancers. The data were produced by immunoSEQ multiplex PCR, yet TCRdb's version contains in-frame clones alone and is incomplete. Found here are about 48,000 clones, roughly 85% of them singletons; the top ten hold 56%. The germline V and J ends were trimmed by 4 bases and 7 bases, with 15 bases remaining between them. Germline-derived CDR1 and CDR2 are SGHVS and FQNEAQ. The CDR3 is made up of 14 amino acids. The input for sequencing was CD4+ or CD8+ T cells sorted from blood, taken in a trial of the OX40 agonist ivuxolimab. This chain links TRBV7-8 with TRBJ2-3, with D possibly matching TRBD2 (5 bases). The receptor was isolated from an adult with an advanced solid tumor such as melanoma, head and neck, liver or kidney cancer. The CDR3 bases are TGTGCCAGCAGCTCCCCCGAAGCTAGCTATACGCAGTATTTT. It yields the protein CASSSPEASYTQYF.